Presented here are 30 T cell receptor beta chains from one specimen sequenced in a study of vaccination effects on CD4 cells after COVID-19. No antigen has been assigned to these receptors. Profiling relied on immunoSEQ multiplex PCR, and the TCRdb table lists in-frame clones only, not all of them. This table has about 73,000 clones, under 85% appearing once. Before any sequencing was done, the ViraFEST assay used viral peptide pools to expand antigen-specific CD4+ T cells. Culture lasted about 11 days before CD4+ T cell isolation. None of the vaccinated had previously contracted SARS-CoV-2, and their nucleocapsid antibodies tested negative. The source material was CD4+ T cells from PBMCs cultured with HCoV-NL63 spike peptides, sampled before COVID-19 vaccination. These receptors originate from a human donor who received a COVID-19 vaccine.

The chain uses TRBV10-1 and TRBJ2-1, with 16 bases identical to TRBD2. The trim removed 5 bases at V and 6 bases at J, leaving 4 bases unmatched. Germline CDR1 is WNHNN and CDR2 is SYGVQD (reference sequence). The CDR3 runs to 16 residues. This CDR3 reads CASSRGLAGGLNEQFF. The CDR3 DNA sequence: TGCGCCAGCAGTAGGGGACTAGCGGGGGGGCTCAATGAGCAGTTCTTC.

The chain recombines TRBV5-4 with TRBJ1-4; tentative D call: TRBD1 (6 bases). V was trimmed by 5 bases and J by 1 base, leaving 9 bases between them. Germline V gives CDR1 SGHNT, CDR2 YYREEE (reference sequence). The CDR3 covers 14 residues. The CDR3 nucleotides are TGTGCCAGCAGTCAGGGGTTAACTAATGAAAAACTGTTTTTT. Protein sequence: CASSQGLTNEKLFF.

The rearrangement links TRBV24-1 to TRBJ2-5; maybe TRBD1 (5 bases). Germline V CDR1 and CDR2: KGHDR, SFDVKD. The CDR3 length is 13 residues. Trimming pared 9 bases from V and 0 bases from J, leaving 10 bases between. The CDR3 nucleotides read TGTGCCACCGCGACGACAGACCAAGAGACCCAGTACTTC. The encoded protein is CATATTDQETQYF.

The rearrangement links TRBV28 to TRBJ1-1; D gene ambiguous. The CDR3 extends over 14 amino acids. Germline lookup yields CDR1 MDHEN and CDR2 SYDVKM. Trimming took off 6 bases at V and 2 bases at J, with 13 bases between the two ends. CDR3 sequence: CASRSRAANTEAFF. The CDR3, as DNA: TGTGCCAGCAGGTCCCGGGCGGCTAACACTGAAGCTTTCTTT.

The CDR3 is CASSSRMIQYF. CDR3 nucleotides: TGTGCCAGCAGCTCACGGATGATTCAGTACTTC. V is TRBV11-2 and J is TRBJ2-4; D remains unclear. This CDR3 region has 11 residues. CDR1 SGHAT and CDR2 FQNNGV come from the germline V gene. Between the trimmed V and J ends, which lost 4 bases and 10 bases, there was a span of 8 bases.

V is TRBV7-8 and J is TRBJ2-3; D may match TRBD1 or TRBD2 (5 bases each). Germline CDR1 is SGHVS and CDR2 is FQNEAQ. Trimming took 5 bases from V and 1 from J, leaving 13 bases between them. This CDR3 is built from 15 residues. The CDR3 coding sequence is TGTGCCAGCAGCCGAGGGGACGGGGGCACAGATACGCAGTATTTT. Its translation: CASSRGDGGTDTQYF.

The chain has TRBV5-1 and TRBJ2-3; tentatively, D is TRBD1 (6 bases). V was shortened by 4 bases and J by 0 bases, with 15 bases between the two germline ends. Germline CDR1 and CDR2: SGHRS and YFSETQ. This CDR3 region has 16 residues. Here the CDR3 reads CASSTQGHPSTDTQYF. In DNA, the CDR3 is TGCGCCAGCAGCACGCAGGGGCACCCTAGCACAGATACGCAGTATTTT.

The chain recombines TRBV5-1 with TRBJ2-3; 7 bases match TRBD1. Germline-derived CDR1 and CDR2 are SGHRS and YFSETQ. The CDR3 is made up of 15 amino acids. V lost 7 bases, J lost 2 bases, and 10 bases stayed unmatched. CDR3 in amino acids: CASRPTGTITDTQYF. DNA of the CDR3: TGCGCCAGCCGCCCGACAGGGACCATCACAGATACGCAGTATTTT.

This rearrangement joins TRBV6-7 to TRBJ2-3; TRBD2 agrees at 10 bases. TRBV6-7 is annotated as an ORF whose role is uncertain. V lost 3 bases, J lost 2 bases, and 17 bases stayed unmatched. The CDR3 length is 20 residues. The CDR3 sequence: CASSYYSPSGGPFTTDTQYF. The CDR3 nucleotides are TGTGCCAGCAGTTATTATAGCCCTAGCGGGGGCCCTTTTACCACAGATACGCAGTATTTT.

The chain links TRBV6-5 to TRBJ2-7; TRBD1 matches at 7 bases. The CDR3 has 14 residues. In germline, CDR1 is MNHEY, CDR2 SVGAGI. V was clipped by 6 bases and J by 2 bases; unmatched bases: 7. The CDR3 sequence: CASSFTGAAYEQYV. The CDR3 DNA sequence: TGTGCCAGCAGCTTTACAGGGGCGGCCTACGAGCAGTACGTC.

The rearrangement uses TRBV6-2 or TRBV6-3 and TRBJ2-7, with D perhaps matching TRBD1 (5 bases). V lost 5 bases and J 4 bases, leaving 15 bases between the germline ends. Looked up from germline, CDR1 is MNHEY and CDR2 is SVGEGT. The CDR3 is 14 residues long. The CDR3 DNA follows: TGTGCCAGCAGTCCCCTGGCCCCAGGGTACGAGCAGTACGTC. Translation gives CASSPLAPGYEQYV.

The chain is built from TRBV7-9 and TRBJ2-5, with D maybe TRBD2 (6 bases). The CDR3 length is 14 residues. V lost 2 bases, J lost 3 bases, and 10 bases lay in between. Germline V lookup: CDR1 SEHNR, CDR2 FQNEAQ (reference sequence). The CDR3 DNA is TGTGCCAGCAGCTTACGGCGGGGCAAAGAGACCCAGTACTTC. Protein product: CASSLRRGKETQYF.

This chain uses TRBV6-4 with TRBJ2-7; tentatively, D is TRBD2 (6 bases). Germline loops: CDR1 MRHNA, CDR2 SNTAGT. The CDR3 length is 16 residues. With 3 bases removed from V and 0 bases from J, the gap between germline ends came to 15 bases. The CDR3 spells CASSEGGEISSYEQYV. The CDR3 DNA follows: TGTGCCAGCAGTGAAGGCGGGGAAATTAGCTCCTACGAGCAGTACGTC.

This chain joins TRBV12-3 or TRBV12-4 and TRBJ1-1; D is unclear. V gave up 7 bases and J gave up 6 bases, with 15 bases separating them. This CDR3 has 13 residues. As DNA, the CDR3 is TGTGCCAGCAATTATCTAGGAGAGGCTGAAGCTTTCTTT. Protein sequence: CASNYLGEAEAFF.

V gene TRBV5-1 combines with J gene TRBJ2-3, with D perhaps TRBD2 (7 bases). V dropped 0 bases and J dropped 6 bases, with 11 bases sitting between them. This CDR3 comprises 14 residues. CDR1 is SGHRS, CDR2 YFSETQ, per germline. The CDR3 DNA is TGCGCCAGCAGCTTGGGTAGGGGGGGTGATACGCAGTATTTT. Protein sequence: CASSLGRGGDTQYF. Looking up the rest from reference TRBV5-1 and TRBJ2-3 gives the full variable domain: KAGVTQTPRYLIKTRGQQVTLSCSPISGHRSVSWYQQTPGQGLQFLFEYFSETQRNKGNFPGRFSGRQFSNSRSEMNVSTLELGDSALYLCASSLGRGGDTQYFGPGTRLTVL.

CDR3 amino acids: CASSLWDRRNFEAFF. CDR3 nucleotide sequence: TGTGCCAGCAGCCTCTGGGACAGGAGAAATTTTGAAGCTTTCTTT. The chain joins TRBV3-1 (or the pseudogene TRBV3-2) to TRBJ1-1; 8 bases are a match to TRBD1. The CDR3 loop spans 15 amino acids. The J segment lost 7 bases and the V segment lost 4 bases, leaving 11 bases of the junction unmatched. Looked up from germline, CDR1 is LGHDT and CDR2 is YNNKEL (reference sequence).

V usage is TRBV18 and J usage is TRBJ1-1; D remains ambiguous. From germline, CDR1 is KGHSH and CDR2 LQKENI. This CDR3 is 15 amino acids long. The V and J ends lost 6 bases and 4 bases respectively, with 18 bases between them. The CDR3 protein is CASSLIGADSTEAFF. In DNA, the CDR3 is TGTGCCAGCTCTCTAATCGGCGCCGATAGCACTGAAGCTTTCTTT.

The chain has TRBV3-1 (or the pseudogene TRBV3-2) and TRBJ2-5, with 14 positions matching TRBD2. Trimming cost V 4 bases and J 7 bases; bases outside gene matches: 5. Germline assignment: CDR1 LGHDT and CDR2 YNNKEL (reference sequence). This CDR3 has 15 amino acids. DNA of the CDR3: TGTGCCAGCAGCCCTCACGGGACTAGCGGGGGGACCCAGTACTTC. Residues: CASSPHGTSGGTQYF.

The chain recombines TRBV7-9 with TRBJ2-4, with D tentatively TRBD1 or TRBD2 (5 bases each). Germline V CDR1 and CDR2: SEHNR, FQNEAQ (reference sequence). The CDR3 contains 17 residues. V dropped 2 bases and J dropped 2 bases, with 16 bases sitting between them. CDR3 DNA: TGTGCCAGCAGCTTACCCCGGGACCCCGGAACCAAAAACATTCAGTACTTC. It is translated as CASSLPRDPGTKNIQYF.

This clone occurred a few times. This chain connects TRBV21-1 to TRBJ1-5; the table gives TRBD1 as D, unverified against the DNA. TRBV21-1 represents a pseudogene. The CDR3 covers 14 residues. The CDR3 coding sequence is TGTGCCAGTATCCAGGGGGGCTACAATCAGCCCCAGCATTTT. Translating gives CASIQGGYNQPQHF.

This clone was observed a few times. CDR3 loop: CASSAKYYTIYF. The CDR3 coding sequence is TGTGCCAGCAGTGCCAAATACTACACCATATATTTT. The rearrangement links TRBV12-3 or TRBV12-4 to TRBJ1-3; D gene unclear. The CDR3 has 12 amino acids. V lost 5 bases to trimming and J lost 8 bases, with 10 bases between them.

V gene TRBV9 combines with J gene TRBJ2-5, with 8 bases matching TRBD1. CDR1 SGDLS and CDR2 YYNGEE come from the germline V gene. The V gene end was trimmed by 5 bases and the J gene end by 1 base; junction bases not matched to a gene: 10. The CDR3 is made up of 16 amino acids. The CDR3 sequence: CASSTALDRVQETQYF. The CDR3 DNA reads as TGTGCCAGCAGTACCGCCCTGGACAGGGTCCAAGAGACCCAGTACTTC.

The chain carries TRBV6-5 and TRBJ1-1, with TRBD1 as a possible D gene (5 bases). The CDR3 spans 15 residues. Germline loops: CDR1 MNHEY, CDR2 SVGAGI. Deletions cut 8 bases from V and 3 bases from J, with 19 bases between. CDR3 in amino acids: CASVYGGSSDTEAFF. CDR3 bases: TGTGCCAGCGTTTACGGGGGTTCATCAGACACTGAAGCTTTCTTT.

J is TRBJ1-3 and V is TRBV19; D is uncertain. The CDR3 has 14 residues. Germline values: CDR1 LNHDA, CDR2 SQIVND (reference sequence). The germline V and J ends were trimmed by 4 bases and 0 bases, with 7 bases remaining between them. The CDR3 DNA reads TGTGCCAGTAGTACCGATATCTCTGGAAACACCATATATTTT. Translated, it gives CASSTDISGNTIYF.

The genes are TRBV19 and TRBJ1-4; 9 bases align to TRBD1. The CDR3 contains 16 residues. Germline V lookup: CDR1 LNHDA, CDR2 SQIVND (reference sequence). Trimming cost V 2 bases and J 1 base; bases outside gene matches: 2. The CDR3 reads CASSIKDRGTNEKLFF. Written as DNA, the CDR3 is TGTGCCAGTAGTATAAAGGACAGGGGAACTAATGAAAAACTGTTTTTT.

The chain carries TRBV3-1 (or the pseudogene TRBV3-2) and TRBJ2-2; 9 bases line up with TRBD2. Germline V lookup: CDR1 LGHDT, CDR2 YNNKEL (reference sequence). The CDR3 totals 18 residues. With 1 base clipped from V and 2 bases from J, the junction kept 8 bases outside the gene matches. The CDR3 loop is CASSQGTSAIGNTGELFF. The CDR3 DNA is TGTGCCAGCAGCCAAGGGACTAGCGCCATCGGAAACACCGGGGAGCTGTTTTTT.

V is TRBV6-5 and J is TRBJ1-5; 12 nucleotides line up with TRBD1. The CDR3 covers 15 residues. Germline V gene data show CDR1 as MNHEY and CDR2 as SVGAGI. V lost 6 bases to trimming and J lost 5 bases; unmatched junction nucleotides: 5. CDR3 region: CASRFGTGGYQPQHF. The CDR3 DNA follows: TGTGCCAGCAGATTCGGGACAGGGGGCTATCAGCCCCAGCATTTT.

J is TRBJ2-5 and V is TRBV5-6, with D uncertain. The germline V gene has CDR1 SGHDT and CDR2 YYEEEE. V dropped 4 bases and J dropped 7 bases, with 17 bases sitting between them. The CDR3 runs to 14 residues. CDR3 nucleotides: TGTGCCAGCAGCCCAGAGGCCTCCCAGAGGACCCAGTACTTC. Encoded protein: CASSPEASQRTQYF.

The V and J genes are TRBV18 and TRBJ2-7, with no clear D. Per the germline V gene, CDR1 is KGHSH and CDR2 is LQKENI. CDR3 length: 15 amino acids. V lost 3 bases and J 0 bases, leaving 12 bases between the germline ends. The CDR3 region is CASSPKRDNSYEQYV. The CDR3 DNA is TGTGCCAGCTCACCCAAGAGAGATAACTCCTACGAGCAGTACGTC.

Here the CDR3 reads CASSLHAGISYEQYV. Here the CDR3 DNA reads TGTGCCAGCAGTTTACACGCGGGGATCTCCTACGAGCAGTACGTC. V is TRBV6-6 and J is TRBJ2-7; possible D gene TRBD2, 6 bases. The CDR3 covers 15 residues. CDR1 and CDR2 from the germline V gene are MNHNY and SVGAGI (reference sequence). V was shortened by 4 bases and J by 0 bases, with 13 bases between the two germline ends.